The 11 T cell receptor beta chains in this list originate from one sample, sequenced in a study of shared clonotypes between healthy human individuals. Repertoires were generated with immunoSEQ multiplex PCR, while TCRdb's copy carries only in-frame clones and drops some. The data contain 1,400,000 or so clones, around 98.5% of them singletons. The source material was naive CD4+ T cells sorted from blood. Subset specified: CD45RA+ positively selected. Receptors were obtained from a man aged 25-45 years in good health.

The chain uses TRBV28 and TRBJ2-7; weak D call: TRBD1 (5 bases). The CDR3 loop spans 13 amino acids. Trimming cost V 10 bases and J 3 bases, with 16 bases left between them. The V gene's germline CDR1 is MDHEN and CDR2 SYDVKM. CDR3 sequence: CATRAGGSYEQYF. As DNA, the CDR3 is TGTGCCACCAGGGCTGGTGGTAGCTACGAGCAGTACTTC.

The chain couples TRBV21-1 to TRBJ2-7; TRBD1 reflects the table's D call only, with no check against the DNA. TRBV21-1 is labeled a pseudogene. CDR3 length: 13 amino acids. CDR3 amino acids: CASSNEGAVEQYF. CDR3 nucleotides: TGTGCCAGCAGCAATGAGGGGGCTGTTGAGCAGTACTTC.

CDR3: CASRGTGGREQFF. Written as DNA, the CDR3 is TGTGCCAGTAGAGGGACAGGGGGTAGGGAGCAGTTCTTC. This chain connects TRBV19 to TRBJ2-1; 11 bases align to TRBD1. With 6 bases clipped from V and 10 bases from J, the junction kept 5 bases outside the gene matches. Germline CDR1 is LNHDA and CDR2 is SQIVND (reference sequence). The CDR3 totals 13 residues.

A single count supports this clone. V and J are TRBV28 and TRBJ2-3; D tentatively reads TRBD1 or TRBD2 (7 bases each). The length of the CDR3 is 14 residues. Per germline, CDR1 MDHEN and CDR2 SYDVKM. Trimming removed 8 bases at V and 1 base at J, with 13 bases between. CDR3 nucleotides: TGTGCCAGCGGGGAGGGGGCCCGCACAGATACGCAGTATTTT. Its protein is CASGEGARTDTQYF.

The chain joins TRBV30 to TRBJ2-4; D is possibly TRBD2 (6 bases). Trimming stripped 2 bases from V and 3 bases from J, with 17 bases between. This CDR3 spans 16 amino acids. In germline, CDR1 is GTSNPN, CDR2 SVGIG (reference sequence). The CDR3 spells CAWSRKAGWGKNIQYF. The CDR3, as DNA: TGTGCCTGGAGTAGGAAGGCGGGATGGGGCAAAAACATTCAGTACTTC.

As regards this clone: The sample contains more than one DNA sequence encoding this CDR3. This chain connects TRBV15 to TRBJ2-5; 7 bases align to TRBD1. This CDR3 spans 13 amino acids. CDR1 is LNHNV, CDR2 YYDKDF, per germline (reference sequence). The V segment lost 3 bases and the J segment 2 bases; nucleotides outside the gene matches: 0. The DNA of the CDR3 is TGTGCCACCAGCAGGGACAGGCAAGAGACCCAGTACTTC. The encoded protein is CATSRDRQETQYF.

CDR3 coding DNA: TGTGCCAACCGGCGAGGCACTGAAGCTTTCTTT. Translation: CANRRGTEAFF. The chain is built from TRBV19 and TRBJ1-1; D gene unclear. Germline CDR1 is LNHDA and CDR2 is SQIVND (reference sequence). The V and J ends lost 10 bases and 4 bases respectively, with 10 bases between them. This CDR3 spans 11 amino acids.

The DNA for the CDR3 is TGCAGCGCTAGTATTGCAGATACGCAGTATTTT. It specifies CSASIADTQYF. The rearrangement links TRBV29-1 to TRBJ2-3; D call uncertain. The CDR3 is 11 amino acids. V dropped 7 bases and J dropped 4 bases, with 9 bases sitting between them. Per germline, CDR1 SQVTM and CDR2 ANQGSEA.

In regard to this clone: This CDR3 is also generated by other DNA sequences in the sample. The chain combines TRBV11-3 with TRBJ1-1; D not resolved. Per germline, CDR1 SGHNT and CDR2 YENEEA. V was trimmed by 3 bases and J by 1 base, leaving 6 bases between them. This CDR3 comprises 13 residues. In nucleotides, the CDR3 is TGTGCCAGCAGCTTTGCAGGGAACACTGAAGCTTTCTTT. It encodes CASSFAGNTEAFF.

The rearrangement joins TRBV19 to TRBJ1-5; no reliable D call. The ends were cut back, 5 bases at V and 4 bases at J, with 12 bases in the middle. This CDR3 comprises 14 residues. Germline V lookup: CDR1 LNHDA, CDR2 SQIVND (reference sequence). The DNA for the CDR3 is TGTGCCAGTAGTGAGACCGGAGGGAATCAGCCCCAGCATTTT. As protein: CASSETGGNQPQHF.

The chain recombines TRBV11-1 with TRBJ2-3, with D uncertain. The CDR3 has 14 amino acids. Deletions cut 5 bases from V and 2 bases from J, with 11 bases between. Germline V gene data show CDR1 as SGHAT and CDR2 as FQDESV (reference sequence). The CDR3: CASSREPNTDTQYF. The CDR3, as DNA: TGTGCCAGCAGCCGAGAGCCTAACACAGATACGCAGTATTTT.